This entry lists 8 T cell receptor beta chains sequenced from one sample in a study of blood T cell repertoires in COVID-19. Generated by immunoSEQ multiplex PCR, the TCRdb table keeps only in-frame clones and is missing some. The sample shows 40,000 to 55,000 clones, around 90% of them seen only once. Material: peripheral blood. These receptors were obtained from an elderly woman with acute or convalescent COVID-19.

V gene TRBV24-1 combines with J gene TRBJ2-5, with 9 bases matching TRBD1. Germline V gene data show CDR1 as KGHDR and CDR2 as SFDVKD. V shed 7 bases and J 2 bases; nucleotides not matched to a gene: 4. The CDR3 has 14 residues. CDR3 in DNA: TGTGCCACCAGCCCGACAGGGGGTCAAGAGACCCAGTACTTC. Encoded protein: CATSPTGGQETQYF.

The genes are TRBV7-2 and TRBJ2-2; 8 nucleotides agree with TRBD2. The germline V gene has CDR1 SGHTA and CDR2 FQGNSA. The CDR3 has 16 residues. V lost 5 bases and J lost 5; bases outside the gene matches: 10. The CDR3 bases are TGTGCCAGCAGCCCTCCCCGAGCGGGGGTTACCGGGGAGCTGTTTTTT. Amino acid sequence: CASSPPRAGVTGELFF.

The rearrangement joins TRBV10-1 to TRBJ2-7; 8 bases agree with TRBD1. Germline CDR1 is WNHNN and CDR2 is SYGVQD (reference sequence). This CDR3 region has 16 residues. V lost 0 bases and J lost 2; bases outside the gene matches: 6. The CDR3 sequence is CASSESRTGPPYEQYF. The CDR3 DNA sequence: TGCGCCAGCAGTGAGTCCCGGACAGGGCCTCCCTACGAGCAGTACTTC.

The chain uses TRBV18 and TRBJ1-5, with 7 nucleotides matching TRBD1. The CDR3 is 13 amino acids. The trim removed 3 bases at V and 6 bases at J, leaving 2 bases unmatched. The germline V gene encodes CDR1 KGHSH and CDR2 LQKENI. The DNA for the CDR3 is TGTGCCAGCTCACCTGCAGGGGGTCAGCCCCAGCATTTT. This sequence encodes CASSPAGGQPQHF. Supplemented by reference TRBV18 and TRBJ1-5, the full variable domain reads NAGVMQNPRHLVRRRGQEARLRCSPMKGHSHVYWYRQLPEEGLKFMVYLQKENIIDESGMPKERFSAEFPKEGPSILRIQQVVRGDSAAYFCASSPAGGQPQHFGDGTRLSIL.

The chain carries TRBV19 and TRBJ2-5, with D maybe TRBD2 (7 bases). Per germline, CDR1 LNHDA and CDR2 SQIVND (reference sequence). Trimming cost V 8 bases and J 7 bases, with 14 bases left between them. The CDR3 is made up of 12 amino acids. The CDR3 DNA reads as TGTGCCAGTCGGGGGGACAAGAGGACCCAGTACTTC. This translates into CASRGDKRTQYF.

V is TRBV5-5 and J is TRBJ1-3; D is unresolved. Per the germline V gene, CDR1 is SGHKS and CDR2 is YYEKEE (reference sequence). The CDR3 is made up of 15 amino acids. V dropped 4 bases and J dropped 2 bases, with 13 bases sitting between them. The CDR3 loop reads CASSRQQLTGNTIYF. CDR3 nucleotides: TGTGCCAGCAGCCGACAACAGCTGACTGGAAACACCATATATTTT.

This chain joins TRBV2 and TRBJ2-1; 11 bases fit TRBD2. CDR3 length equals 14 residues. Germline V CDR1 and CDR2: SNHLY, FYNNEI. V shed 6 bases and J 10 bases; nucleotides not matched to a gene: 8. The CDR3, as DNA: TGTGCCAGCAGGAAAGTAGCTAGCGGGGGGGAGCAGTTCTTC. Translating it yields CASRKVASGGEQFF.

DNA for the CDR3: TGCGCCAGCAGCTTAAACGGACAGCCCGGGGAGCTGTTTTTT. It is translated as CASSLNGQPGELFF. The genes are TRBV5-1 and TRBJ2-2; possible D gene TRBD1, 6 bases. Trimming cost V 2 bases and J 6 bases, with 11 bases left between them. The V gene's germline CDR1 is SGHRS and CDR2 YFSETQ. CDR3 length: 14 residues.